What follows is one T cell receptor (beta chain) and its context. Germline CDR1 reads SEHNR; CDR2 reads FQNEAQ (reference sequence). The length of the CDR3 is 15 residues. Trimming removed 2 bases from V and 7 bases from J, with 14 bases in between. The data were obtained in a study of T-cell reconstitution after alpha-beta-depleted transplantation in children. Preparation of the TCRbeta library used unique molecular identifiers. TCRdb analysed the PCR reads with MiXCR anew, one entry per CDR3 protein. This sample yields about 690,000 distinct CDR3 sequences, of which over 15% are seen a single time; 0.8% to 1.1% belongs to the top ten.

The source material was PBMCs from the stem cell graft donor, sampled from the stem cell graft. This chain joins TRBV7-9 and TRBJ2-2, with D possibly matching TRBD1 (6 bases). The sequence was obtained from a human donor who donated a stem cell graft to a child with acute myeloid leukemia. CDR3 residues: CASSLIQGGFGELFF. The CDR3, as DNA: TGTGCCAGCAGCTTAATACAGGGTGGATTCGGGGAGCTGTTTTTT. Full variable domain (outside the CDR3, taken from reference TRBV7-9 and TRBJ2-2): DTGVSQNPRHKITKRGQNVTFRCDPISEHNRLYWYRQTLGQGPEFLTYFQNEAQLEKSRLLSDRFSAERPKGSFSTLEIQRTEQGDSAMYLCASSLIQGGFGELFFGEGSRLTVL.